This T cell receptor beta chain was recorded in a study of blood T cell repertoires in COVID-19. The overall study: There were acute and convalescent COVID-19 samples, and they came from the United States, Italy and Spain.

Produced via immunoSEQ multiplex PCR; TCRdb's table is partial and in-frame only. This table has about 130,000 clones, approximately 85% appearing once. CDR3 size: 17 residues. V shed 4 bases and J 1 base; nucleotides not matched to a gene: 9. In germline, CDR1 is SGHDT, CDR2 YYEEEE. Sample: peripheral blood. The V call is TRBV5-6, the J call TRBJ2-3, with 10 bases lining up with TRBD2. The origin of this receptor is a human donor in a cohort sampled during active COVID-19. The CDR3 spells CASSLPPSGSGTDTQYF. The DNA for the CDR3 is TGTGCCAGCAGCCTTCCACCTAGCGGGAGCGGCACAGATACGCAGTATTTT.